A few counts support the clone carrying this TCR beta chain. The CDR3 covers 19 residues. The germline V and J ends were trimmed by 3 bases and 0 bases, with 18 bases remaining between them. Germline V gives CDR1 MGHRA, CDR2 YSYEKL. This sample stems from a study of blood T cell repertoires in COVID-19. At the level of the study: The United States, Italy and Spain supplied acute and convalescent COVID-19 samples. The analysed material was cDNA or gDNA that came from T cells, B-cell-depleted T cells, or PBMCs.

Original handling: Estimation of nucleated cell counts was performed using reference gene primer amplification. Assay used: immunoSEQ multiplex PCR; TCRdb lists only in-frame clones, some missing. The DNA was the basis for D and trimming; V, J and clone size are from that table. This table holds roughly 42,000 clones, roughly 89% found once. The chain uses TRBV4-1 and TRBJ2-6; the D gene is possibly TRBD2 (5 bases). The sequence was obtained from a man aged 50-59 years with active COVID-19. Sequenced material: peripheral blood. Written as DNA, the CDR3 is TGCGCCAGCAGCCAGGGAGTTAAGGGCAGAATCTCTGGGGCCAACGTCCTGACTTTC. Residues: CASSQGVKGRISGANVLTF.